This is a list of T cell receptor beta chains from one sample in a study of shared clonotypes between healthy human individuals. TCRdb's table, derived via immunoSEQ multiplex PCR, lists solely in-frame clones and lacks some. The sample includes roughly 2.2 million clones, over 85% seen only once; the top ten take 0.39%. The sequenced material came from naive CD4+ T cells from PBMCs. Receptors originate from a man aged 18 to 29 in good health. Some clones in this sample may be carry-over from other donors' samples. CDR3s include the opening cysteine and the closing phenylalanine or tryptophan. D genes are given only for firm matches. Rows may omit the clone size; those that give it use once, few, many or a size class.

>TRBJ1-4|NA|NA|TRBV7-6
TGTGCCAGCAGCCCGATAACTAATGAAAAACTGTTTTTT
CASSPITNEKLFF
>TRBJ2-1|TRBD2|NA|TRBV4-1
TGCGCCAGCAGCCAAGATACCGGGACTAGAAATGAGCAGTTCTTC
CASSQDTGTRNEQFF
>TRBJ1-4|NA|NA|TRBV30
TGTGCCTGGAGTGCGAGAGGGCCGAATGAAAAACTGTTTTTT
CAWSARGPNEKLFF
>TRBJ2-2|TRBD1|NA|TRBV7-3
TGTGCCAGCAGCTTAGGACAGGGCCACCTCGGGGAGCTGTTTTTT
CASSLGQGHLGELFF
>TRBJ2-7|NA|once|TRBV30
TGTGCCTGGAGTCCGGGGAACACCTACGAGCAGTACTTC
CAWSPGNTYEQYF
>TRBJ2-1|NA|NA|TRBV6-5
TGTGCCAGCAGCTACGGGACCGGGCGGTTGAGGGTGGAGCAGTTCTTC
CASSYGTGRLRVEQFF
>TRBJ2-1|TRBD2|NA|TRBV9
TGTGCCAGCAGCGTAGGCACTAGCGGGCCCGTCGGCAATGAGCAGTTCTTC
CASSVGTSGPVGNEQFF
>TRBJ1-2|NA|NA|TRBV28
TGTGCCAGCAGTCCAAACCAGGGTCTGGGCTATGGCTACACCTTC
CASSPNQGLGYGYTF
>TRBJ2-2|TRBD1|NA|TRBV11-3
TGTGCCAGCAGCCACGGGACAGGGAGGACCAACAATCCTGGCGCCGGGGAGCTGTTTTTT
CASSHGTGRTNNPGAGELFF
>TRBJ2-7|TRBD2|NA|TRBV19
TGTGCCAGCTCGACACCGGGACTAGCGGGAGGGCCCTACGAGCAGTACTTC
CASSTPGLAGGPYEQYF
>TRBJ1-2|NA|NA|TRBV5-6
TGTGCCAGCAGTCCGGGACAAGCACTCTATGGCTACACCTTC
CASSPGQALYGYTF
>TRBJ2-7|NA|NA|TRBV6-4
TGTGCCAGCAGTGTACCTTTAGGTTCCTCACCCTACGAGCAGTACTTC
CASSVPLGSSPYEQYF
>TRBJ2-7|TRBD2|NA|TRBV6-1
TGTGCCAGCACCGGACTAGCGGGAAGCTCCTACGAGCAGTACTTC
CASTGLAGSSYEQYF
>TRBJ2-3|NA|NA|TRBV4-3
TGCGCCAGCAGCCCCTCCAGTTCCACAGATACGCAGTATTTT
CASSPSSSTDTQYF
>TRBJ1-1|NA|once|TRBV6-6
TGTGCCAGCAGTTACTCGGGGGGGGCAGACACTGAAGCTTTCTTT
CASSYSGGADTEAFF
>TRBJ1-5|TRBD1|NA|TRBV27
TGTGCCAGCAGTTTGGGACAGGTTAGCAATCAGCCCCAGCATTTT
CASSLGQVSNQPQHF
>TRBJ2-1|NA|NA|TRBV29-1
TGCAGCGGGGGGGGCGGGCCCAGCTCCTACAATGAGCAGTTCTTC
CSGGGGPSSYNEQFF
>TRBJ2-1|TRBD1|NA|TRBV7-9
TGTGCCAGCAGCTTAGTGGGCAGGGGGCTTAAGGATGAGCAGTTCTTC
CASSLVGRGLKDEQFF
>TRBJ1-2|NA|NA|TRBV7-2
TGTGCCAGCAGCCTCGTCCGGGGGGACTATGGCTACACCTTC
CASSLVRGDYGYTF
>TRBJ2-7|NA|once|TRBV6-5
TGTGCCAGCAGTTACAGCAGGTGGTACGAGCAGTACTTC
CASSYSRWYEQYF
>TRBJ1-2|NA|NA|TRBV2
TGTGCCAGCAGTGTCTCGGCCGGATCTAACTATGGCTACACCTTC
CASSVSAGSNYGYTF
>TRBJ1-1|NA|NA|TRBV6-6
TGTGCCAGCATTCCACTCACCGGGACCGGGGCCACTGAAGCTTTCTTT
CASIPLTGTGATEAFF
>TRBJ2-6|TRBD1|NA|TRBV5-4
TGTGCCAGCAGCCCGGGACAGGGAGTTGCTGGGGCCAACGTCCTGACTTTC
CASSPGQGVAGANVLTF
>TRBJ1-5|TRBD1|NA|TRBV6-1
TGTGCCAGCAGTTCCAGGGGGAGTCAGCCCCAGCATTTT
CASSSRGSQPQHF
>TRBJ1-1|TRBD1|NA|TRBV5-1
TGCGCCAGCAGCTACCTTCAGGGGGCGGGTACTGAAGCTTTCTTT
CASSYLQGAGTEAFF
>TRBJ1-1|NA|few|TRBV2
TGTGCCAGCAGTGTTCGGTGGGGGGACACTGAAGCTTTCTTT
CASSVRWGDTEAFF